A single count supports the clone carrying this TCR beta chain. The antigen is unknown. These data belong to a study of STAT5B mutations in CD4+ large granular lymphocyte leukemia. Broader study findings: Top patient clones used TRBV06 genes more often: 8/27 versus 2/35 in controls.

Clones were read by immunoSEQ multiplex PCR, and TCRdb kept only the in-frame ones, dropping some. The sample carries some 41,000 clones, roughly 80% recorded once. Germline-derived CDR1 and CDR2 are GTSNPN and SVGIG (reference sequence). The CDR3 consists of 13 residues. The V end was cut by 0 bases, the J end by 7 bases, with 12 bases between. This sequence joins TRBV30 and TRBJ1-2; no firm D call. Source material: CD4+ T cells from blood buffy coats. This clonotype was sampled from a human donor in good health. CDR3 amino acids: CAWSVGSFGGYTF. The CDR3 bases are TGTGCCTGGAGTGTGGGTTCCTTTGGTGGCTACACCTTC.